Below are 19 T cell receptor beta chains sequenced from a single sample in a study of T cells in Graves' hyperthyroidism and ophthalmopathy. Template material for amplifying TCR beta CDR3 regions consisted of RNA transcripts. The TCR CDR3 was amplified in a first-round RT-PCR using the HTBI primer set. One entry per CDR3 protein results from TCRdb running MiXCR on the multiplex PCR reads. The sample lists 550,000 to 700,000 distinct CDR3 sequences, about 15% occurring once. The specimen sequenced was blood. These receptors came from a woman between 35 and 50 years old with Graves' ophthalmopathy.

The genes are TRBV6-1 and TRBJ1-5, with D possibly matching TRBD1 (5 bases). Germline CDR1 is MNHNS and CDR2 is SASEGT. The germline V and J ends were trimmed by 7 bases and 4 bases, with 14 bases remaining between them. The CDR3 covers 14 residues. CDR3 sequence: CASNPVGGNQPQHF. CDR3 bases: TGTGCCAGCAATCCAGTGGGGGGGAATCAGCCCCAGCATTTT.

This clonotype was seen repeatedly, ten times or more. V usage is TRBV20-1 and J usage is TRBJ1-1; D is ambiguous. Germline V lookup: CDR1 DFQATT, CDR2 SNEGSKA (reference sequence). V shed 0 bases and J shed 1 base, with 6 bases lying between them. This CDR3 region has 13 residues. As DNA, the CDR3 is TGCAGTGCTAGAGATCCTAGGAACACTGAAGCTTTCTTT. It translates to CSARDPRNTEAFF.

This clonotype has only a few counts. The DNA for the CDR3 is TGTGCCAGCACCACGGGCTCCTATAATTCACCCCTCCACTTT. Encoded protein: CASTTGSYNSPLHF. The chain has TRBV12-3 or TRBV12-4 and TRBJ1-6; D is undetermined. This CDR3 comprises 14 residues. V lost 7 bases and J lost 0, with 7 bases in between.

A few counts support this clonotype. The chain is built from TRBV20-1 and TRBJ1-5; D remains ambiguous. The V gene lost 1 base and the J gene lost 2 bases, with 12 bases spanning the gap. From germline, CDR1 is DFQATT and CDR2 SNEGSKA (reference sequence). This CDR3 is 15 amino acids long. CDR3 protein: CSARGGGSGNQPQHF. DNA of the CDR3: TGCAGTGCTAGAGGGGGAGGAAGTGGCAATCAGCCCCAGCATTTT.

This clonotype was counted only a few times. The genes are TRBV14 and TRBJ1-2; D unclear. The CDR3 has 13 amino acids. V was clipped by 4 bases and J by 4 bases, with 10 bases between them. Germline CDR1 is SGHDN and CDR2 is FVKESK. The CDR3 DNA sequence: TGTGCCAGCAGCCTCCACCAGGCCTATGGCTACACCTTC. Its translation: CASSLHQAYGYTF.

This chain links TRBV11-1 with TRBJ1-1, with 10 bases matching TRBD1. From germline, CDR1 is SGHAT and CDR2 FQDESV (reference sequence). Trimming at V came to 5 bases and at J to 0 bases, leaving 12 bases not matched to a gene. The CDR3 has 18 amino acids. The CDR3 DNA sequence: TGTGCCAGCAGCAAGGCGTATGACAGGGGGCTGATGAACACTGAAGCTTTCTTT. This sequence encodes CASSKAYDRGLMNTEAFF.

The rearrangement joins TRBV20-1 to TRBJ2-4, with TRBD2 matching over 14 bases. Trimming cost V 5 bases and J 7 bases; bases outside gene matches: 7. The CDR3 extends over 15 amino acids. Germline CDR1 reads DFQATT; CDR2 reads SNEGSKA (reference sequence). CDR3 region: CSASPTSGRANIQYF. DNA of the CDR3: TGCAGTGCTTCACCGACTAGCGGGAGGGCTAACATTCAGTACTTC.

Many counts were recorded for this clonotype. The chain recombines TRBV6-2 or TRBV6-3 with TRBJ2-1; 9 bases are a match to TRBD1. Trimming removed 5 bases from V and 7 bases from J; junction bases left unmatched: 3. The germline CDR1 and CDR2 sequences are MNHEY and SVGEGT. CDR3 length equals 13 residues. In nucleotides, the CDR3 is TGTGCCAGCAGTCCGACAGGGGGAAATGAGCAGTTCTTC. Its protein is CASSPTGGNEQFF.

This clonotype was recorded only once. The chain couples TRBV29-1 to TRBJ2-5, with 7 positions matching TRBD2. Germline V lookup: CDR1 SQVTM, CDR2 ANQGSEA. The ends lost 0 bases at V and 6 bases at J; junction bases unmatched: 10. The CDR3 is 15 residues long. CDR3 in DNA: TGCAGCGTTGAAGATCATTTAAGGCGGGAGCAGACCCAGTACTTC. Translated: CSVEDHLRREQTQYF.

This clonotype was counted ten times or more. This chain uses TRBV25-1 with TRBJ2-7; the D is unclear. CDR1 and CDR2 (germline): MGHDK, SYGVNS. The V gene lost 3 bases and the J gene lost 4 bases, with 10 bases spanning the gap. The CDR3 has 13 residues. DNA of the CDR3: TGTGCCAGCAGTGAGTCCGCCACATACGAGCAGTACTTC. This gives the protein CASSESATYEQYF.

This clonotype was seen at least ten times. The rearrangement links TRBV6-5 to TRBJ1-1, with 7 positions matching TRBD1. The germline V gene encodes CDR1 MNHEY and CDR2 SVGAGI. The CDR3 spans 13 residues. J gave up 4 bases and V 5 bases, and 4 bases lay outside the gene matches. The CDR3, as DNA: TGTGCCAGCAGTCCGGACAGGCTCACTGAAGCTTTCTTT. Protein: CASSPDRLTEAFF.

This clonotype was seen a handful of times. V usage is TRBV2 and J usage is TRBJ2-7; tentatively, D is TRBD1 (6 bases). Deletions cut 6 bases from V and 3 bases from J, with 21 bases between. There are 16 residues in the CDR3. CDR1 SNHLY and CDR2 FYNNEI come from the germline V gene. The CDR3: CASRGYQGTPYYEQYF. Written as DNA, the CDR3 is TGTGCCAGCAGGGGGTATCAGGGGACGCCTTACTACGAGCAGTACTTC.

This clonotype was seen repeatedly, ten times or more. The chain carries TRBV24-1 and TRBJ2-5, with TRBD2 identical over 8 bases. The CDR3 totals 16 residues. V lost 4 bases, J lost 5 bases, and 11 bases stayed unmatched. Germline V gives CDR1 KGHDR, CDR2 SFDVKD. The CDR3 here is CATSDPRSGGGETQYF. The CDR3 bases are TGTGCCACCAGTGACCCCCGGTCCGGGGGGGGGGAGACCCAGTACTTC.

This clonotype came up many times. V is TRBV6-1 and J is TRBJ2-2; 8 bases fit TRBD1. After removal of 10 bases from V and 7 bases from J, the junction contained 11 bases not matched to a gene. The CDR3 sequence is 14 residues long. Germline values: CDR1 MNHNS, CDR2 SASEGT. The CDR3 loop reads CATLPDRVYGELFF. CDR3 DNA: TGTGCCACCTTACCGGACAGGGTCTACGGGGAGCTGTTTTTT.

In its sample, this clonotype was seen many times. This chain connects TRBV28 to TRBJ2-1; 11 nucleotides match TRBD1. In germline, CDR1 is MDHEN, CDR2 SYDVKM. V was pared by 5 bases and J by 7 bases, with 7 bases of the junction left unmatched. CDR3 length: 15 residues. The CDR3 coding sequence is TGTGCCAGCAGTGAAAGGGACAGGGGGTGGAATGAGCAGTTCTTC. It translates to CASSERDRGWNEQFF.

The chain carries TRBV10-3 and TRBJ1-6; D is undetermined. V lost 10 bases and J lost 5, with 18 bases in between. The germline V gene encodes CDR1 ENHRY and CDR2 SYGVKD. This CDR3 has 15 residues. The CDR3 DNA is TGTGCCACGAATGAGGATGTAGGAGATAATTCACCCCTCCACTTT. This sequence encodes CATNEDVGDNSPLHF.

Only a few counts were recorded for this clonotype. The rearrangement uses TRBV7-2 and TRBJ2-7, with D maybe TRBD1 (5 bases). Germline CDR1 SGHTA, CDR2 FQGNSA. This CDR3 region has 15 residues. The V gene lost 0 bases and the J gene lost 10 bases, with 19 bases spanning the gap. The CDR3 bases are TGTGCCAGCAGCTTAGCGCTTAGCATGGACATCCGTCAGTACTTC. Its protein is CASSLALSMDIRQYF.

This clonotype was seen a handful of times. The chain combines TRBV19 with TRBJ2-5, with D possibly being TRBD1 or TRBD2 (5 bases each). Trimming pared 3 bases from V and 2 bases from J, leaving 10 bases between. CDR1 is LNHDA and CDR2 is SQIVND in the germline V gene (reference sequence). The CDR3 spans 14 residues. CDR3 coding DNA: TGTGCCAGTAGTATCAGGTGGGGGCAAGAGACCCAGTACTTC. The encoded protein is CASSIRWGQETQYF.

This clonotype showed up many times. The J gene is TRBJ2-7, the V gene TRBV15, with D maybe TRBD1 (6 bases). V dropped 8 bases and J dropped 8 bases, with 19 bases sitting between them. Germline V gene data show CDR1 as LNHNV and CDR2 as YYDKDF (reference sequence). The CDR3 covers 13 residues. In DNA form, the CDR3 reads TGTGCCACCCGCCGGGACACGGGAAAGCAGCAGTACTTC. It translates to CATRRDTGKQQYF. Full variable domain (outside the CDR3, taken from reference TRBV15 and TRBJ2-7): DAMVIQNPRYQVTQFGKPVTLSCSQTLNHNVMYWYQQKSSQAPKLLFHYYDKDFNNEADTPDNFQSRRPNTSFCFLDIRSPGLGDTAMYLCATRRDTGKQQYFGPGTRLTVT.